This is a list of T cell receptor beta chains from one sample in a study of blood T cell repertoires in COVID-19. Some clones are missing from TCRdb's copy, which holds only in-frame ones; the method was immunoSEQ multiplex PCR. The data hold 120,000 or so clones, with around 76% observed a single time. The sequenced material came from peripheral blood. Receptors were obtained from a man in his sixties with acute or convalescent COVID-19. CDR3s include the opening cysteine and the closing phenylalanine or tryptophan. A D gene is named only where the DNA matches it firmly. Rows give clone size only sometimes, using once, few, many, or a class for an expanded clone.

j_call,clone_size,v_call,d_call,cdr3_aa,cdr3_nt
TRBJ1-6,.,TRBV4-1,.,CASSQDRPYNSPLHF,TGCGCCAGCAGCCAAGATCGTCCCTATAATTCACCCCTCCACTTT
TRBJ2-1,.,TRBV11-2,TRBD1,CASSLPDRGLNQQFF,TGTGCCAGCAGCCTCCCGGACAGGGGCCTTAATCAGCAGTTCTTC
TRBJ2-7,.,TRBV29-1,.,CSGGQSSYEQYF,TGCAGCGGGGGACAAAGCTCCTACGAGCAGTACTTC
TRBJ2-3,.,TRBV7-8,TRBD1,CASSPGQANTGDTQYF,TGTGCCAGCAGCCCTGGACAGGCCAATACCGGGGATACGCAGTATTTT
TRBJ2-5,once,TRBV9,.,CASSVRGVQETQYF,TGTGCCAGCAGCGTAAGAGGCGTTCAAGAGACCCAGTACTTC
TRBJ2-3,.,TRBV5-1,TRBD2,CASSLVSSGRPDTQYF,TGCGCCAGCAGCTTGGTATCCAGCGGGAGGCCAGATACGCAGTATTTT
TRBJ1-3,.,TRBV11-3,.,CASSFTGSSGNTIYF,TGTGCCAGCAGCTTTACAGGGAGCTCTGGAAACACCATATATTTT
TRBJ2-2,few,TRBV12-5,.,CASGPSTGELFF,TGTGCTAGTGGTCCCAGTACCGGGGAGCTGTTTTTT
TRBJ1-4,.,TRBV5-1,.,CASSLAGGKDEKLFF,TGCGCCAGCAGCTTGGCCGGCGGTAAGGATGAAAAACTGTTTTTT
TRBJ1-5,once,TRBV7-2,TRBD1,CASSSRQGNPLVHF,TGTGCCAGCAGTTCCAGACAGGGAAACCCCTTAGTGCATTTT
TRBJ1-2,.,TRBV7-9,.,CASSLEATANGYTF,TGTGCCAGCAGCTTAGAAGCGACAGCAAATGGCTACACCTTC
TRBJ1-1,.,TRBV27,.,CASSLSQTANTEAFF,TGTGCCAGCAGTTTATCGCAGACAGCGAACACTGAAGCTTTCTTT
TRBJ2-3,.,TRBV5-1,.,CASSQDSPDTQYF,TGCGCCAGCAGCCAAGACAGCCCAGATACGCAGTATTTT
TRBJ2-7,.,TRBV2,TRBD1,CATNRGTYEQYF,TGTGCCACCAACAGGGGCACCTACGAGCAGTACTTC
TRBJ2-4,.,TRBV30,TRBD1,CALGQGGIQYF,TGTGCCTTAGGACAGGGAGGCATTCAGTACTTC
TRBJ2-7,.,TRBV27,.,CASSPPGLALTYEQYF,TGTGCCAGCAGTCCCCCGGGGCTAGCGCTTACCTACGAGCAGTACTTC
TRBJ2-5,.,TRBV6-5,.,CASTTGGRRETQYF,TGTGCCAGCACCACGGGGGGCAGGCGAGAGACCCAGTACTTC
TRBJ2-6,.,TRBV5-1,.,CASSLGSSGANVLTF,TGCGCCAGCAGCTTGGGCAGCTCTGGGGCCAACGTCCTGACTTTC
TRBJ2-2,.,TRBV18,TRBD1,CASSPPAGGSGELFF,TGTGCCAGCTCACCCCCCGCAGGGGGCTCCGGGGAGCTGTTTTTT
TRBJ1-2,few,TRBV7-2,TRBD1,CASSSRQGAGGYTF,TGTGCCAGCAGCTCCCGACAGGGGGCGGGTGGCTACACCTTC
TRBJ1-1,.,TRBV6-5,TRBD1,CASQGASFTNTEAFF,TGTGCCAGCCAGGGGGCCTCCTTCACTAACACTGAAGCTTTCTTT
TRBJ2-1,.,TRBV4-2,.,CASSQAWLANYNEQFF,TGTGCCAGCAGCCAAGCCTGGCTAGCGAACTACAATGAGCAGTTCTTC
TRBJ1-2,few,TRBV30,.,CAWTTLRVRGYTF,TGTGCCTGGACGACGCTCCGGGTTAGGGGCTACACCTTC
TRBJ2-3,few,TRBV4-1,.,CASSRPGQFDTDTQYF,TGCGCCAGCAGCCGCCCCGGACAGTTTGACACAGATACGCAGTATTTT
TRBJ2-7,.,TRBV11-1,.,CASSPGQRYEQYF,TGTGCCAGCAGCCCAGGACAGCGCTACGAGCAGTACTTC
TRBJ1-2,.,TRBV6-1,TRBD1,CASSEGTGGVGGYTF,TGTGCCAGCAGTGAAGGGACAGGGGGAGTTGGCGGCTACACCTTC
TRBJ1-5,.,TRBV6-5,.,CASRRDRNTNQPQHF,TGTGCCAGCAGAAGAGACAGAAATACTAATCAGCCCCAGCATTTT
TRBJ2-1,few,TRBV5-4,.,CASSSTGSNEQFF,TGTGCCAGCAGCTCTACAGGGAGCAATGAGCAGTTCTTC
TRBJ2-2,once,TRBV7-3,.,CASNLAGGELFF,TGTGCCAGCAACCTAGCCGGCGGGGAGCTGTTTTTT
TRBJ1-2,.,TRBV7-9,.,CASSRWDSGDGYTF,TGTGCCAGCAGCCGTTGGGACTCTGGGGATGGCTACACCTTC
TRBJ2-5,.,TRBV7-9,TRBD1,CASSLGQGKETQYF,TGTGCCAGCAGCCTTGGACAGGGGAAAGAGACCCAGTACTTC
TRBJ1-2,.,TRBV2,.,CASSRTPGYGYTF,TGTGCCAGCAGTAGGACTCCTGGGTATGGCTACACCTTC
TRBJ2-1,.,TRBV3-1/TRBV3-2,.,CASSQLAANVGEQFF,TGTGCCAGCAGCCAATTGGCGGCCAACGTCGGTGAGCAGTTCTTC
TRBJ1-6,.,TRBV2,.,CASSGSITSSPLHF,TGTGCCAGCAGCGGGAGTATTACTTCCTCACCCCTCCACTTT
TRBJ2-1,.,TRBV11-1,TRBD1,CASSLVRQGSYNEQFF,TGTGCCAGCAGCTTAGTCCGACAGGGGAGCTACAATGAGCAGTTCTTC
TRBJ2-2,.,TRBV6-6,TRBD2,CASSPSPGLAGHVSTGELFF,TGTGCCAGCAGTCCGTCTCCGGGACTAGCGGGCCACGTGAGCACCGGGGAGCTGTTTTTT
TRBJ1-5,.,TRBV27,TRBD1,CASSPRRGRTWGSNQPQHF,TGTGCCAGCAGCCCCCGCAGGGGGCGGACATGGGGCAGCAATCAGCCCCAGCATTTT
TRBJ1-1,.,TRBV30,.,CAWSVAGETEAFF,TGTGCCTGGAGTGTGGCAGGGGAAACTGAAGCTTTCTTT
TRBJ1-2,.,TRBV2,.,CASRDQTTYGYTF,TGTGCCAGCAGGGATCAGACTACCTATGGCTACACCTTC
TRBJ1-4,once,TRBV9,.,CASSVGGSTGEKLFF,TGTGCCAGCAGCGTAGGTGGCAGCACAGGTGAAAAACTGTTTTTT
TRBJ1-6,few,TRBV30,.,CAWSGGPNSPLHF,TGTGCCTGGAGTGGGGGGCCTAATTCACCCCTCCACTTT
TRBJ1-2,few,TRBV19,TRBD1,CASSTGTGDGYTF,TGTGCCAGTAGTACCGGGACAGGGGACGGCTACACCTTC
TRBJ2-3,.,TRBV3-1/TRBV3-2,.,CASSPGRDTQYF,TGTGCCAGCAGCCCAGGCCGGGATACGCAGTATTTT
TRBJ1-2,few,TRBV6-5,.,CASSYEVQGSHGYTF,TGTGCCAGCAGTTACGAGGTCCAGGGTAGCCATGGCTACACCTTC
TRBJ2-4,.,TRBV6-4,TRBD1,CASSRTGGRTDIQYF,TGTGCCAGCAGCCGGACAGGGGGCCGAACGGACATTCAGTACTTC
TRBJ2-4,once,TRBV28,.,CASGGGEGNIQYF,TGTGCCAGCGGAGGGGGCGAAGGAAACATTCAGTACTTC
TRBJ1-6,.,TRBV6-1,TRBD1,CASSENSGTGGNSPLHF,TGTGCCAGCAGTGAAAACTCGGGGACAGGGGGGAATTCACCCCTCCACTTT
TRBJ2-1,.,TRBV11-3,.,CASSLGGSVYNEQFF,TGTGCCAGCAGCTTAGGTGGGAGTGTGTACAATGAGCAGTTCTTC
TRBJ1-6,.,TRBV30,.,CAWSVGGNSYNSPLHF,TGTGCCTGGAGTGTCGGGGGAAACTCCTATAATTCACCCCTCCACTTT
TRBJ2-3,.,TRBV27,.,CASSLRGPRDTQYF,TGTGCCAGCAGTTTGCGGGGGCCACGGGATACGCAGTATTTT
TRBJ1-4,.,TRBV19,.,CASSIRRLVDEKLFF,TGTGCCAGTAGTATTAGGCGGCTAGTGGATGAAAAACTGTTTTTT
TRBJ1-5,.,TRBV7-2,.,CASSLQRDQPQHF,TGTGCCAGCAGCTTGCAACGGGATCAGCCCCAGCATTTT
TRBJ2-7,.,TRBV4-1,.,CASSQDPPGSYEQYF,TGCGCCAGCAGCCAAGATCCACCGGGCTCCTACGAGCAGTACTTC